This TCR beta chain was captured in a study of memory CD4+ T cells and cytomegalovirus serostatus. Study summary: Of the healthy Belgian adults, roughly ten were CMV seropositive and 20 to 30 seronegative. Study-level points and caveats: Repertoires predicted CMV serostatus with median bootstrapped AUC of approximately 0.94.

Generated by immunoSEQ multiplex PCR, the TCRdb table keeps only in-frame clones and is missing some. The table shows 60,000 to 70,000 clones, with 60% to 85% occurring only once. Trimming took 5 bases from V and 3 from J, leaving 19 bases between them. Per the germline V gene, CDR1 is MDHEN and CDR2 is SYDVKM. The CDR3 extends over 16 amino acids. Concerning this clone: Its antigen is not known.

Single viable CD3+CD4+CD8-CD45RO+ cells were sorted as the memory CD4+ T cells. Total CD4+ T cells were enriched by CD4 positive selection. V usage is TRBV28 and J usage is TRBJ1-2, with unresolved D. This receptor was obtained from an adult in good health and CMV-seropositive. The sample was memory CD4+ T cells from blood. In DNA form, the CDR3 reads TGTGCCAGCAGTATGTCCAATCCGGCATCTTACTATGGCTACACCTTC. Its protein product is CASSMSNPASYYGYTF.